Given below is one TCR beta chain in context. The assay was immunoSEQ multiplex PCR, and TCRdb's table has in-frame clones only and misses some. The sample lists under 170,000 clones; about nine tenths were seen once. This sample was taken from a study of blood T cell repertoires in COVID-19. This CDR3 has 14 amino acids. Between the trimmed V and J ends, which lost 0 bases and 3 bases, there was a span of 9 bases. Looked up from germline, CDR1 is SGHRS and CDR2 is YFSETQ. The clonotype was recovered from a woman aged 55-69 years with active or convalescent COVID-19. The J gene is TRBJ1-2, the V gene TRBV5-1; D is possibly TRBD1 (6 bases). Source material: peripheral blood. The CDR3 DNA sequence: TGCGCCAGCAGCTTGGGGTCAGGGGACTATGGCTACACCTTC. Protein: CASSLGSGDYGYTF. Full variable domain (remainder filled in from reference TRBV5-1 and TRBJ1-2): KAGVTQTPRYLIKTRGQQVTLSCSPISGHRSVSWYQQTPGQGLQFLFEYFSETQRNKGNFPGRFSGRQFSNSRSEMNVSTLELGDSALYLCASSLGSGDYGYTFGSGTRLTVV.